This T cell receptor (beta chain) derives from a study of T cell repertoires in cytomegalovirus infection. Looking at the study overall: Public signatures in TCR beta pointed to CMV infection and matching HLA type. Study results and limitations: Clonotypes of TCR beta that were HLA-C-restricted and CMV-specific dominated the ex vivo response. The cumulative frequency of public TCR beta families distinguished individuals who carried CMV together with the relevant HLA.

MiXCR, run by TCRdb on the reads, gives a single entry per CDR3 protein. Of about 110,000 distinct CDR3 sequences in the sample, over 9.5% are singletons; the top ten hold 31%. This clonotype was seen ten or more times. Its cognate antigen is unknown. The sample taken for sequencing was PBMCs, sequenced either directly or after in vitro stimulation (not recorded which). This clonotype originated in a human donor in good health (CMV status not recorded). Some clones in this sample may be carry-over from other donors' samples.

The CDR3 DNA is TGTGCCAGCAGCTTAATGGCGGCAGGGGACCCTACTGGCTACACCTTC. Protein: CASSLMAAGDPTGYTF. The chain carries TRBV7-9 and TRBJ1-2; D possibly corresponds to TRBD1 (6 bases). The CDR3 has 16 amino acids. Germline-derived CDR1 and CDR2 are SEHNR and FQNEAQ (reference sequence). V was clipped by 2 bases and J by 7 bases, with 20 bases between them.